This T cell receptor (beta chain) was identified in a study of control samples from healthy donors and cancer patients. The CDR3 runs 19 residues. Germline CDR1 is SGHNT and CDR2 is YENEEA. Trimming left V 4 bases short and J 7 bases short, with 29 bases between. Assay: immunoSEQ multiplex PCR; the TCRdb copy retains only in-frame clones and omits some. The table lists about 35,000 clones, approximately 93% of them singletons, with 1.5% to 2% in the top ten. Sequenced: PBMCs. The V call is TRBV11-3, the J call TRBJ2-1, with D tentatively TRBD2 (6 bases). This receptor was identified in a man aged 40-50 years with colorectal cancer. This CDR3 reads CASSSPFLERAIPPNEQFF. The CDR3, as DNA: TGTGCCAGCAGCTCTCCCTTTCTAGAGCGGGCCATACCCCCGAATGAGCAGTTCTTC.